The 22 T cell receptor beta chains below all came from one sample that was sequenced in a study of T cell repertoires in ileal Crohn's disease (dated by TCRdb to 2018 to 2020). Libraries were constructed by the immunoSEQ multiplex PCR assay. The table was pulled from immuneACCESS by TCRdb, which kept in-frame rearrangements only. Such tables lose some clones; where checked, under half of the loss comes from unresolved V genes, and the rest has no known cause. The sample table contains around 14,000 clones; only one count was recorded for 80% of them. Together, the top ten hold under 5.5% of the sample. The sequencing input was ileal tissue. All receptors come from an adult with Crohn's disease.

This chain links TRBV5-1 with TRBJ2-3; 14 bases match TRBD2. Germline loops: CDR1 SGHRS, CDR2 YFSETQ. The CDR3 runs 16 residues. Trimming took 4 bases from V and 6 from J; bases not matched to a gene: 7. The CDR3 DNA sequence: TGCGCCAGCAGCCCGCGACTAGCGGGGGGGCGGGATACGCAGTATTTT. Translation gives CASSPRLAGGRDTQYF. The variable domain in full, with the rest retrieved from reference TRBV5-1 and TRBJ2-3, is KAGVTQTPRYLIKTRGQQVTLSCSPISGHRSVSWYQQTPGQGLQFLFEYFSETQRNKGNFPGRFSGRQFSNSRSEMNVSTLELGDSALYLCASSPRLAGGRDTQYFGPGTRLTVL.

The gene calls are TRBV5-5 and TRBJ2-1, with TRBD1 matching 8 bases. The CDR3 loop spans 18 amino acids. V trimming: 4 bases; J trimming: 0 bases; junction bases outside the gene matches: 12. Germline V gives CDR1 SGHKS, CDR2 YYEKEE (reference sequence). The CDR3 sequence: CASSIRTGLGGSYNEQFF. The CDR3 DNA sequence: TGTGCCAGCAGCATAAGGACAGGGCTGGGGGGCTCCTACAATGAGCAGTTCTTC.

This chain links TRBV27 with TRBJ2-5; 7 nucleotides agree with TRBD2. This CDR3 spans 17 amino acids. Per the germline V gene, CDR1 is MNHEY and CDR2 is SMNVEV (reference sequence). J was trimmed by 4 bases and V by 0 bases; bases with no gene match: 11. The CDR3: CASSLSGGSVVRETQYF. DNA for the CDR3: TGTGCCAGCAGTTTATCCGGGGGGAGCGTAGTTAGAGAGACCCAGTACTTC.

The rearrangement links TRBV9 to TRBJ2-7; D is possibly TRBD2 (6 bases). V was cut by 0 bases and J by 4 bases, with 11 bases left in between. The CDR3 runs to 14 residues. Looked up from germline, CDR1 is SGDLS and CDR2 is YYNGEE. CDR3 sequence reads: CASSVAEGGYEQYF. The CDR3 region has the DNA TGTGCCAGCAGCGTAGCGGAGGGTGGGTACGAGCAGTACTTC.

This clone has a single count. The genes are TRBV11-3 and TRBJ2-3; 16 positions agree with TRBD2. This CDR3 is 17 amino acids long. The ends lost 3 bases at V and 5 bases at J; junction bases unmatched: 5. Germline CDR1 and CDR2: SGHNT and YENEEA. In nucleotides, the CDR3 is TGTGCCAGCAGCTTCGCCGGGACTAGCGGGAGGGTAGATACGCAGTATTTT. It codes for CASSFAGTSGRVDTQYF.

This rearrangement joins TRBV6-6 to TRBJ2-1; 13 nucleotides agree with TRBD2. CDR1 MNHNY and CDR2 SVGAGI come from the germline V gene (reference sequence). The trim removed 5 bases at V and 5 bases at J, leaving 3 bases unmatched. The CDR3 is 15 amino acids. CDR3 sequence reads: CASSGLAGVHNEQFF. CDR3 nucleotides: TGTGCCAGCAGTGGACTAGCGGGAGTCCACAATGAGCAGTTCTTC.

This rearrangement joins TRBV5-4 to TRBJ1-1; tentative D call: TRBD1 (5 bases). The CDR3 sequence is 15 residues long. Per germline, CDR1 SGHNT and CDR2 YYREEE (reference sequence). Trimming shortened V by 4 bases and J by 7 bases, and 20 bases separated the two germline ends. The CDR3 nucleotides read TGTGCCAGCAGCAAAGACAGATCTCAAACCCTTGAAGCTTTCTTT. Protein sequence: CASSKDRSQTLEAFF. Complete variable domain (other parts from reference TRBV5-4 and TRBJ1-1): ETGVTQSPTHLIKTRGQQVTLRCSSQSGHNTVSWYQQALGQGPQFIFQYYREEENGRGNFPPRFSGLQFPNYSSELNVNALELDDSALYLCASSKDRSQTLEAFFGQGTRLTVV.

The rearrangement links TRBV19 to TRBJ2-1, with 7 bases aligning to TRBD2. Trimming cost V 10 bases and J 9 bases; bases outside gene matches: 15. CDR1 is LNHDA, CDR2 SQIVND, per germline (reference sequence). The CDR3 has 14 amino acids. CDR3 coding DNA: TGTGCCACCTCACGTACGAGCGGGGTAGGTGAGCAGTTCTTC. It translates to CATSRTSGVGEQFF.

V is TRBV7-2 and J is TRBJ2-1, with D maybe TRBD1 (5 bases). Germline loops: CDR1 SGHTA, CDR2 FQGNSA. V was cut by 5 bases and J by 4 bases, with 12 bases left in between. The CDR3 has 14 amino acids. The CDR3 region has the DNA TGTGCCAGCAGCCCCGGACAAACGTACAATGAGCAGTTCTTC. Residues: CASSPGQTYNEQFF. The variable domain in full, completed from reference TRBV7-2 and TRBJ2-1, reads GAGVSQSPSNKVTEKGKDVELRCDPISGHTALYWYRQSLGQGLEFLIYFQGNSAPDKSGLPSDRFSAERTGGSVSTLTIQRTQQEDSAVYLCASSPGQTYNEQFFGPGTRLTVL.

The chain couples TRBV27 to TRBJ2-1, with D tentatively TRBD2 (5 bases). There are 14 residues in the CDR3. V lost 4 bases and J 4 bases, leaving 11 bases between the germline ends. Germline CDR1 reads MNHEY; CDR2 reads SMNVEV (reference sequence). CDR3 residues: CASSSPGIYNEQFF. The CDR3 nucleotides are TGTGCCAGCAGTTCCCCCGGGATATACAATGAGCAGTTCTTC.

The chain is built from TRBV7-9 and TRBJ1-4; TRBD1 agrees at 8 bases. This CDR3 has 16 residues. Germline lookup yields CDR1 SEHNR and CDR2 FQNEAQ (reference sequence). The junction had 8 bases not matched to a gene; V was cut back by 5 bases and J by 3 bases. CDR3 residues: CASSHSWTGSNEKLFF. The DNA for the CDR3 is TGTGCCAGCAGCCATTCCTGGACAGGGTCTAATGAAAAACTGTTTTTT.

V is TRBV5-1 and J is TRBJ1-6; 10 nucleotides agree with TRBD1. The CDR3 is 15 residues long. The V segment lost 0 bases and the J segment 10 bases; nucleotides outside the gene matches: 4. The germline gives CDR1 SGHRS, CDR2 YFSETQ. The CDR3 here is CASSLDGQGGSPLHF. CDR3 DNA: TGCGCCAGCAGCTTGGATGGACAGGGGGGCTCACCCCTCCACTTT. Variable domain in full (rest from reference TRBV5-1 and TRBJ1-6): KAGVTQTPRYLIKTRGQQVTLSCSPISGHRSVSWYQQTPGQGLQFLFEYFSETQRNKGNFPGRFSGRQFSNSRSEMNVSTLELGDSALYLCASSLDGQGGSPLHFGNGTRLTVT.

DNA of the CDR3: TGTGCCAGCAGCTTAGGACTAGCTGATTACGAGCAGTACGTC. It encodes CASSLGLADYEQYV. The chain recombines TRBV5-4 with TRBJ2-7; 8 bases agree with TRBD2. The junction had 5 bases not matched to a gene; V was cut back by 2 bases and J by 4 bases. The CDR3 loop spans 14 amino acids. Germline CDR1 is SGHNT and CDR2 is YYREEE (reference sequence).

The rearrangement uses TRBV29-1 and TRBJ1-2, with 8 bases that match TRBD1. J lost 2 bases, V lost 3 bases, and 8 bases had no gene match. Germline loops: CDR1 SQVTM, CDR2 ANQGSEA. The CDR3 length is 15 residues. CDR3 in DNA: TGCAGCGTTGACTCCACTGGACAGGGAAACTATGGCTACACCTTC. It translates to CSVDSTGQGNYGYTF.

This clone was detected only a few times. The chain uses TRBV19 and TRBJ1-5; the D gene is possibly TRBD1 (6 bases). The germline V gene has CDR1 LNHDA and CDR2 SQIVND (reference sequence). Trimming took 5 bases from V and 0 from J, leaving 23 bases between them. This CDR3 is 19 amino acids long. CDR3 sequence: CASSSTVTGSRGSNQPQHF. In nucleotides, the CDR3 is TGTGCCAGTAGTTCCACCGTTACAGGGTCCCGAGGTAGCAATCAGCCCCAGCATTTT.

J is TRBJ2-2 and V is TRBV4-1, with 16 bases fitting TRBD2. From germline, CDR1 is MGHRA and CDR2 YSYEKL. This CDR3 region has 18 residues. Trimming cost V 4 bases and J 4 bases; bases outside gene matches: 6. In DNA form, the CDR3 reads TGCGCCAGCAGCCCGGGACTAGCGGGGGGGCTCGGCACCGGGGAGCTGTTTTTT. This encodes CASSPGLAGGLGTGELFF.

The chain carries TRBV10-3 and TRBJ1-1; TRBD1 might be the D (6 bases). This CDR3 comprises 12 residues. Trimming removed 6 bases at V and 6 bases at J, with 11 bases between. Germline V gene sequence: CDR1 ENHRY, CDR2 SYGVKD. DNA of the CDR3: TGTGCCATCAGACAGGGAGGGGCTGAAGCTTTCTTT. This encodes CAIRQGGAEAFF.

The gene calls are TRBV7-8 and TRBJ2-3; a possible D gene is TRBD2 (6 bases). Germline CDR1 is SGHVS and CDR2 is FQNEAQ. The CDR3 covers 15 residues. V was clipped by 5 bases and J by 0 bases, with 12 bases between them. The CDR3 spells CASSDPGESTDTQYF. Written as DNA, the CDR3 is TGTGCCAGCAGCGACCCGGGGGAGAGCACAGATACGCAGTATTTT. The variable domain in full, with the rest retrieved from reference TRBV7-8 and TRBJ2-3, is GAGVSQSPRYKVAKRGQDVALRCDPISGHVSLFWYQQALGQGPEFLTYFQNEAQLDKSGLPSDRFFAERPEGSVSTLKIQRTQQEDSAVYLCASSDPGESTDTQYFGPGTRLTVL.

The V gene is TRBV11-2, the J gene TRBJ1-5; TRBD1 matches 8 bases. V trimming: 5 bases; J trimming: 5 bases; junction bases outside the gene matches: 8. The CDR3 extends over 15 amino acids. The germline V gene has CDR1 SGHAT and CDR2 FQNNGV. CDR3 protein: CASSKGQGEDQPQHF. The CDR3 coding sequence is TGTGCCAGCAGCAAAGGACAGGGAGAGGATCAGCCCCAGCATTTT.

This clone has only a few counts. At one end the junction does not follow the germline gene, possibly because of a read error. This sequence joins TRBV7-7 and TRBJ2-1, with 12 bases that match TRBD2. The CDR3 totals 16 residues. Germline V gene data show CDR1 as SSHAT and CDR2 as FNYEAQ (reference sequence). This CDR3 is CASSSRTSGNYNEQFF. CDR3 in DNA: TGTGCTAGCAGCTCCCGGACTAGCGGGAACTACAATGAGCAGTTCTTC.

In DNA, the CDR3 is TGTGCCACCAGGACTAGCGGGAGCAATGAGCAGTTCTTC. Translating it yields CATRTSGSNEQFF. The chain has TRBV6-5 and TRBJ2-1, with 13 bases fitting TRBD2. Germline V gene data show CDR1 as MNHEY and CDR2 as SVGAGI. V trimming: 10 bases; J trimming: 6 bases; junction bases outside the gene matches: 3. This CDR3 is built from 13 residues.

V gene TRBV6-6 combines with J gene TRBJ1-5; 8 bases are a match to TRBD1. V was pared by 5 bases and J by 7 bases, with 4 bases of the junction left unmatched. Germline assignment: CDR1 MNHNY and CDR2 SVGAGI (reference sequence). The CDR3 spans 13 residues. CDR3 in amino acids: CASSENRGQPQHF. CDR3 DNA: TGTGCCAGCAGTGAGAACAGGGGGCAGCCCCAGCATTTT.